This T cell receptor (beta chain) originates from a study of CD4+ T cells in melanoma. Study outcomes and limitations: In melanoma, neoantigen-specific CD4+ T cells reportedly differed in differentiation state. A reported correlation linked neoantigen-specific CD4+ T cells to CD8+, macrophage and B cell function.

This CDR3 region has 19 residues. In germline, CDR1 is MNHNS, CDR2 SASEGT. V lost 3 bases, J lost 1 base, and 23 bases lay in between. There are a few counts of this clone. Its antigen remains unknown. Some clones are missing from TCRdb's copy, which holds only in-frame ones; the method was immunoSEQ multiplex PCR. The sample includes 15,000 to 20,000 clones, 81% seen only once; the top ten take approximately 5.4%. The source of this sequence is a human donor with melanoma. The chain uses TRBV6-1 and TRBJ2-3; a weak D match, TRBD2 (5 bases). The sequenced material came from cells from a culture (not recorded whether cultured in vitro). The CDR3 loop is CASSEELSGTPWGTDTQYF. The CDR3 DNA sequence: TGTGCCAGCAGTGAGGAGTTGAGCGGAACTCCGTGGGGCACAGATACGCAGTATTTT.